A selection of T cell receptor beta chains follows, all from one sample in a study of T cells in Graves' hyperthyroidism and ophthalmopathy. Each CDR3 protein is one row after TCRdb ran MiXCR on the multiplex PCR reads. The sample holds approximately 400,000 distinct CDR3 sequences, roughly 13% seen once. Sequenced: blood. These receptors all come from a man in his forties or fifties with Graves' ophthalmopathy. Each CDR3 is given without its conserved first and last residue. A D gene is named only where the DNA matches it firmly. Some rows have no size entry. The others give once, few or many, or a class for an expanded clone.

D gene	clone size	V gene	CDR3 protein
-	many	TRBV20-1	SARGGTALHYEQY
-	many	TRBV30	AWNPPGGTTEAF
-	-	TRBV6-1	ATAAGGLYNSPLH
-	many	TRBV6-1	ASRRGSGNYGYT
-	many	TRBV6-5	ASRDRTFSHEQY
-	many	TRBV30	AWSFSYEQY
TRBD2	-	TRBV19	ASSIASGRRTDTQY
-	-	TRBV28	ASSFNAPGQSPLH
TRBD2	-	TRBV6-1	ASRAISGSFTDTQY
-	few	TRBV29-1	SVVLQGYEQY
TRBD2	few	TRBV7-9	ASRELAGGYNEQF
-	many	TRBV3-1	ASSQVTLRRTEAF
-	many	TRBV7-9	ATPGSTTGNEQF
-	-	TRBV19	ASRERSGRNEQY
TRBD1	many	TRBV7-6	ASSPLATGGGEGTQY
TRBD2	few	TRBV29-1	SARIGTSGSTYNEQF
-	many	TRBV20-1	SAIPAVLRNTIY
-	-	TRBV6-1	ASSASGASNQPQH
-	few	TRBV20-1	SASGRMGTQY
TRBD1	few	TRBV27	ASRSQYGQGIWY
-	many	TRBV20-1	SARLALPLGEKLF
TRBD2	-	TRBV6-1	ASRIAGEVTGELF
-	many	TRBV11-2	ASRLDPSLGEQF
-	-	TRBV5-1	ASSTGTTTNEKLF
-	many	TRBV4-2	ASSQVPDVREQY
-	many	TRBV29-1	SGTQAGKGNQPQH
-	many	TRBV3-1	ASSQGMLAEGDGELF
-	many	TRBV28	ASSFERSPPREQY
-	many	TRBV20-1	SARTLGNQPQH
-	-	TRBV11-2	ASSLVAGATRSPTTEAF
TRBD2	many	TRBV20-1	SASALAGGAETQY
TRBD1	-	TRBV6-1	ASSRDSFLSSGNTIY
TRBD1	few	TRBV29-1	SVGPRTGRNQETQY
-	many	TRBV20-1	SARETGTFSNQPQH
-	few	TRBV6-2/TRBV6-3	ASSYRASITDTQY
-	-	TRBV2	ASSVRRADEQF
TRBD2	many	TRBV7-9	ATQIGGHLAGGDTGELF
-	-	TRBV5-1	ASMEVTTYNEQF
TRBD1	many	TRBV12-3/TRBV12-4	ASRAEGDSIAEAF
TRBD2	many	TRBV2	ASSEARGLAGDYEQY
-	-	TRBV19	ASSIFSQDTQY
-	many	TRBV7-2	ASTWTVNQPQH
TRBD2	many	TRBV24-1	ATSDSGTSGSLTDTQY
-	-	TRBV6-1	ASSFQGLAITDTQY
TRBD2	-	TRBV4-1	ASSQDRTSGRNEQF
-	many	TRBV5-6	ASSRQDLNTEAF
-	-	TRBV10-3	AISNTDTQY
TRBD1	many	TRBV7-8	ASSLVWDRGRRDTEAF
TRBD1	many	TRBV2	ASTTDRVQETQY
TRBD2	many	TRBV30	AWSVRGGRPYNEQF
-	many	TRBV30	AWSLGAQQPQH
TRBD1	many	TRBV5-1	ASSINRQGRTEAF
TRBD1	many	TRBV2	ASRAGTASNQPQH
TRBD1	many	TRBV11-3	ASSSRGRSNTGELF
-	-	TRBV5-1	ASSLQLGSYNEQF